This T cell receptor (beta chain) appears in the sequencing data of a study of blood T cells in healthy people across ages. Study-wide results and limits: As age increased, TCR beta diversity per million T cells fell in a roughly linear fashion.

Trimming stripped 8 bases from V and 8 bases from J, with 15 bases between. CDR3 length: 11 residues. Germline V gene lookup returns CDR1 DFQATT and CDR2 SNEGSKA (reference sequence). Alongside a J-beta primer mix, a sample-barcoded 5' primer served in a second PCR lasting roughly 6 to 11 cycles. TCRdb recomputed calls from the 5' RACE reads with MiXCR, one row per CDR3 protein. The table lists more than 1.4 million distinct CDR3 sequences, approximately 38% of them singletons. No fewer than 5.5 micrograms of total RNA were isolated from every sample. As concerns this clonotype: Antigen: not known.

The TCR sequence derives from a woman between 18 and 29 years old in good health. V gene TRBV20-1 combines with J gene TRBJ1-1; D remains ambiguous. Sequencing was carried out using blood. The CDR3 protein is CSSYAGPEAFF. CDR3 in DNA: TGCAGTAGCTACGCTGGGCCGGAAGCTTTCTTT.